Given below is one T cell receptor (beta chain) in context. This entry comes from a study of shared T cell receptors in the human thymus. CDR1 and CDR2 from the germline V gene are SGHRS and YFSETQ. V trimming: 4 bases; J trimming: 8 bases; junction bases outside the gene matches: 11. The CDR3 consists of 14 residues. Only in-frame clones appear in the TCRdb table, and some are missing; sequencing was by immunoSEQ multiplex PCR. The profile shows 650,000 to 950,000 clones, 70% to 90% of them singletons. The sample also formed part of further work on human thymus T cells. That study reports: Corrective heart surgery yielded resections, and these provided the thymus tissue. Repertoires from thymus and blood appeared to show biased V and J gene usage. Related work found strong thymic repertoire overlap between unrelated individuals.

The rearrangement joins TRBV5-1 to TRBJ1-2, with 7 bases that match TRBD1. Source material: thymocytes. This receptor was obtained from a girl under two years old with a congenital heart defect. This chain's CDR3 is CASSRQGSVPGYTF. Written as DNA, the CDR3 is TGCGCCAGCAGCCGACAGGGTTCTGTGCCAGGCTACACCTTC.